The present entry profiles one TCR beta chain with its context. V lost 4 bases, J lost 2 bases, and 7 bases stayed unmatched. Germline CDR1 and CDR2: MNHEY and SVGAGI. The CDR3 runs to 16 residues. This record belongs to a study of blood T cell repertoires in COVID-19. Study details: Sites across the United States, Italy and Spain contributed samples from acute and convalescent COVID-19.

TCRdb keeps only in-frame clones here, not all; method: immunoSEQ multiplex PCR. The sample comprises approximately 170,000 clones, around 90% of which are singletons, and 15% to 20% rests with the top ten. J is TRBJ1-5 and V is TRBV6-5; TRBD1 aligns across 8 bases. The source of this sequence is a man aged 60-69 years with active or convalescent COVID-19. The specimen sequenced was peripheral blood. The CDR3 spells CASSSRTGFGNQPQHF. The CDR3 bases are TGTGCCAGCAGTTCACGGACAGGGTTTGGCAATCAGCCCCAGCATTTT.